These T cell receptor beta chains were read from a single sample in a study of response to subunit inactivated influenza vaccine. Each CDR3 protein is one row after TCRdb ran MiXCR on the RT-PCR reads. The sample holds approximately 700,000 distinct CDR3 sequences, approximately 14% seen once. The sample in question was PBMCs from blood, obtained 14 to 15 days before vaccination. The receptors stem from a man in his forties or fifties who received an inactivated influenza vaccine. CDR3s include the opening cysteine and the closing phenylalanine or tryptophan. D genes are given only for firm matches. Expanded clones get a size class; other rows say once, few or many, or leave the size out.

j_call clone_size v_call d_call cdr3_aa cdr3_nt
TRBJ2-7 few TRBV9 NA CASSPQGKVDEQYF TGTGCCAGCAGCCCACAGGGAAAGGTCGACGAGCAGTACTTC
TRBJ1-3 few TRBV4-3 NA CASSQGPPSVPNTIYF TGCGCCAGCAGCCAAGGTCCCCCCAGCGTCCCCAACACCATATATTTT
TRBJ1-6 NA TRBV5-4 NA CASSLRGVYNSPLHF TGTGCCAGCAGCTTGAGGGGGGTCTATAATTCACCCCTCCACTTT
TRBJ2-3 many TRBV12-3/TRBV12-4 NA CASSSVTATSTDTQYF TGTGCCAGCAGTTCGGTGACAGCCACTAGCACAGATACGCAGTATTTT
TRBJ2-7 NA TRBV20-1 NA CSARLDRDGGNQYF TGCAGTGCTAGGCTTGACCGGGACGGAGGGAATCAGTACTTC
TRBJ1-5 NA TRBV6-2/TRBV6-3 NA CASSYSPGSYSNQPQHF TGTGCCAGCAGTTACAGTCCGGGGAGTTATAGCAATCAGCCCCAGCATTTT
TRBJ2-3 few TRBV6-1 TRBD2 CASSRRTSGGLLDTQYF TGTGCCAGCAGTCGAAGGACTAGCGGGGGCTTATTAGATACGCAGTATTTT
TRBJ2-1 NA TRBV5-1 NA CASSLIRGGTYNEQFF TGCGCCAGCAGCTTGATCAGGGGCGGCACCTACAATGAGCAGTTCTTC
TRBJ1-1 few TRBV11-2 NA CASSSHPQFSAFF TGTGCCAGCAGCTCTCACCCTCAGTTCTCAGCTTTCTTT
TRBJ1-1 NA TRBV20-1 TRBD1 CSARGTGVFTEAFF TGCAGTGCTAGAGGGACAGGGGTGTTCACTGAAGCTTTCTTT
TRBJ2-7 NA TRBV28 TRBD2 CASSFLAGVSAYEQYF TGTGCCAGCAGTTTCCTAGCGGGAGTTTCCGCATACGAGCAGTACTTC
TRBJ2-5 NA TRBV11-2 TRBD2 CASSTGLAPETQYF TGTGCCAGCAGCACCGGACTAGCCCCGGAGACCCAGTACTTC
TRBJ2-7 few TRBV20-1 NA CSARDGQGEQYF TGCAGTGCTAGAGATGGGCAAGGCGAGCAGTACTTC
TRBJ2-3 few TRBV29-1 NA CSVTALFSDTQYF TGCAGCGTTACTGCGCTATTCTCAGATACGCAGTATTTT
TRBJ2-2 few TRBV14 NA CASSQTTGTSTGELFF TGTGCCAGCAGCCAGACTACCGGGACCAGCACCGGGGAGCTGTTTTTT
TRBJ2-1 few TRBV20-1 TRBD2 CSARGPGLAINEQFF TGCAGTGCTAGGGGACCGGGACTAGCGATCAATGAGCAGTTCTTC
TRBJ2-2 many TRBV12-3/TRBV12-4 TRBD2 CASSPGLAGRTGELFF TGTGCCAGCAGCCCGGGACTAGCGGGAAGGACCGGGGAGCTGTTTTTT
TRBJ2-7 NA TRBV28 TRBD1 CASLGQGYEQYF TGTGCCAGCTTGGGACAGGGGTACGAGCAGTACTTC
TRBJ1-3 few TRBV3-1 NA CASSARSGNTIYF TGTGCCAGCAGCGCACGATCTGGAAACACCATATATTTT
TRBJ2-7 few TRBV7-6 TRBD2 CASSASGTSSYEQYF TGTGCCAGCAGCGCCTCCGGGACTAGCAGCTACGAGCAGTACTTC
TRBJ1-5 few TRBV11-2 NA CASSQGREPQHF TGTGCCAGCAGCCAAGGACGGGAGCCCCAGCATTTT
TRBJ2-3 few TRBV7-2 TRBD1 CASSLGWDRGGDTQYF TGTGCCAGCAGCTTAGGTTGGGACAGGGGGGGAGATACGCAGTATTTT
TRBJ2-2 many TRBV6-1 NA CASNIFSARNTGELFF TGTGCCAGCAACATTTTTTCGGCCCGAAACACCGGGGAGCTGTTTTTT
TRBJ1-4 few TRBV10-1 NA CASSRQGSEKLFF TGCGCCAGCAGCCGCCAGGGGAGTGAAAAACTGTTTTTT
TRBJ2-1 NA TRBV11-2 NA CASSFGGVYNEQFF TGTGCCAGCAGCTTCGGGGGCGTTTACAATGAGCAGTTCTTC
TRBJ2-2 NA TRBV4-3 TRBD2 CASSQDVHSGGGGTGELFF TGCGCCAGCAGCCAAGACGTTCACAGCGGGGGGGGCGGCACCGGGGAGCTGTTTTTT
TRBJ2-2 few TRBV5-1 NA CASSSRTETGELFF TGCGCCAGCAGCTCCAGGACCGAAACCGGGGAGCTGTTTTTT
TRBJ1-1 few TRBV7-9 NA CASSFFGTEAFF TGTGCCAGCAGTTTCTTTGGGACAGAAGCTTTCTTT
TRBJ2-7 few TRBV5-1 TRBD1 CASSLIQGQGAYEQYF TGCGCCAGCAGCCTAATCCAGGGACAGGGGGCCTACGAGCAGTACTTC
TRBJ1-2 NA TRBV7-9 NA CASSNGLDFFNYGYTF TGTGCCAGCAGCAATGGTCTGGACTTTTTTAACTATGGCTACACCTTC
TRBJ2-3 many TRBV7-8 TRBD2 CASSLTGGLADTQYF TGTGCCAGCAGCTTAACGGGGGGGCTCGCAGATACGCAGTATTTT
TRBJ1-6 few TRBV2 TRBD1 CASSIDRANSPLHF TGTGCCAGCAGTATCGACAGGGCTAATTCACCCCTCCACTTT
TRBJ2-2 NA TRBV2 TRBD2 CASNPAGEPGELFF TGTGCCAGCAATCCAGCGGGAGAGCCCGGGGAGCTGTTTTTT